What follows are 30 T cell receptor beta chains derived from one specimen sequenced in a study of blood T cell repertoires in COVID-19 (dated by TCRdb to the early 2020s). Library creation used the immunoSEQ multiplex PCR assay. As stored in TCRdb, this immuneACCESS dataset retains in-frame rearrangements with V and J assigned. A fraction of the clones does not appear; measured against another copy, unresolved V genes explain less than half of the discrepancy, and the remainder lacks a known reason. This sample is represented by about 72,000 clones; over 75% of them were singletons. Approximately 10% of the sample rests with the top ten. Sequences were obtained from peripheral blood. Every receptor here comes from a man between 65 and 85 years old with active or convalescent COVID-19.

The chain is built from TRBV9 and TRBJ2-5; D uncertain. This CDR3 region has 15 residues. Germline values: CDR1 SGDLS, CDR2 YYNGEE. V dropped 0 bases and J dropped 0 bases, with 9 bases sitting between them. The CDR3, as DNA: TGTGCCAGCAGCGTAGGTGTCGAGTACCAAGAGACCCAGTACTTC. This codes for CASSVGVEYQETQYF.

The chain recombines TRBV19 with TRBJ1-5; TRBD1 is a possible D gene (5 bases). Germline V gene sequence: CDR1 LNHDA, CDR2 SQIVND (reference sequence). The V end was cut by 11 bases, the J end by 1 base, with 12 bases between. The CDR3 is 13 residues long. CDR3 coding DNA: TGTGCCGCTGGGCGGGACAGCAATCAGCCCCAGCATTTT. This encodes CAAGRDSNQPQHF.

V and J are TRBV7-9 and TRBJ2-7; 11 positions agree with TRBD1. The V and J ends lost 6 bases and 7 bases, in that order; junction bases with no gene match: 5. The CDR3 runs to 13 residues. Germline values: CDR1 SEHNR, CDR2 FQNEAQ (reference sequence). The CDR3 reads CASSPDRGREQYF. As DNA, the CDR3 is TGTGCCAGCAGTCCGGACAGGGGGCGAGAGCAGTACTTC. The full variable domain, its missing parts supplied by reference TRBV7-9 and TRBJ2-7, is DTGVSQNPRHKITKRGQNVTFRCDPISEHNRLYWYRQTLGQGPEFLTYFQNEAQLEKSRLLSDRFSAERPKGSFSTLEIQRTEQGDSAMYLCASSPDRGREQYFGPGTRLTVT.

The chain employs TRBV7-2 and TRBJ1-5; 8 bases are shared with TRBD1. Unmatched junction bases numbered 4, after V lost 3 bases and J lost 3 bases. Germline assignment: CDR1 SGHTA and CDR2 FQGNSA. The CDR3 is made up of 15 amino acids. CDR3 DNA sequence: TGTGCCAGCAGCTTCACAGGGGGTTTCAATCAGCCCCAGCATTTT. Translated: CASSFTGGFNQPQHF. The entire variable domain, with the rest obtained from reference TRBV7-2 and TRBJ1-5, is as follows: GAGVSQSPSNKVTEKGKDVELRCDPISGHTALYWYRQSLGQGLEFLIYFQGNSAPDKSGLPSDRFSAERTGGSVSTLTIQRTQQEDSAVYLCASSFTGGFNQPQHFGDGTRLSIL.

The sample holds one count of this clone. This rearrangement joins TRBV14 to TRBJ1-1; tentatively, D is TRBD1 (6 bases). V lost 4 bases to trimming and J lost 1 base, with 7 bases between them. The CDR3 length is 13 residues. CDR1 is SGHDN, CDR2 FVKESK, per germline. The CDR3 loop is CASSRQENTEAFF. CDR3 nucleotide sequence: TGTGCCAGCAGCCGACAGGAGAACACTGAAGCTTTCTTT.

The V call is TRBV5-4, the J call TRBJ2-1; D possibly corresponds to TRBD2 (5 bases). V lost 0 bases and J lost 1, with 8 bases in between. The CDR3 has 15 residues. From germline, CDR1 is SGHNT and CDR2 YYREEE (reference sequence). CDR3 region: CASSLDAGSYNEQFF. DNA of the CDR3: TGTGCCAGCAGCTTGGACGCGGGTTCCTACAATGAGCAGTTCTTC.

The V gene is TRBV29-1, the J gene TRBJ2-5, with D hard to call. Trimming pared 5 bases from V and 0 bases from J, leaving 16 bases between. This CDR3 region has 15 residues. Per the germline V gene, CDR1 is SQVTM and CDR2 is ANQGSEA. For the CDR3, the DNA is TGCAGCGTTAGGCCTACTCGTACTAACCAAGAGACCCAGTACTTC. Its protein product is CSVRPTRTNQETQYF. The entire variable domain, with the rest obtained from reference TRBV29-1 and TRBJ2-5, is as follows: SAVISQKPSRDICQRGTSLTIQCQVDSQVTMMFWYRQQPGQSLTLIATANQGSEATYESGFVIDKFPISRPNLTFSTLTVSNMSPEDSSIYLCSVRPTRTNQETQYFGPGTRLLVL.

The genes are TRBV7-3 and TRBJ1-2; 11 bases are shared with TRBD1. The V and J ends lost 5 bases and 8 bases, in that order; junction bases with no gene match: 7. The germline gives CDR1 SGHTA, CDR2 FQGTGA. The CDR3 extends over 14 amino acids. The CDR3 region has the DNA TGTGCCAGCAGCAAAGGACAGGGGGCGGAAGGCTACACCTTC. Its translation is CASSKGQGAEGYTF.

This clone appeared once. V usage is TRBV19 and J usage is TRBJ1-5; 8 nucleotides align to TRBD1. The ends lost 3 bases at V and 6 bases at J; junction bases unmatched: 7. Germline CDR1 reads LNHDA; CDR2 reads SQIVND (reference sequence). CDR3 length: 15 residues. CDR3 DNA sequence: TGTGCCAGTAGTATTAGAGGACAGGGCGGTCAGCCCCAGCATTTT. Amino acid sequence: CASSIRGQGGQPQHF.

The chain joins TRBV5-1 to TRBJ1-1; the match to TRBD1 covers 9 bases. The ends lost 3 bases at V and 10 bases at J; junction bases unmatched: 7. Germline CDR1 reads SGHRS; CDR2 reads YFSETQ. The CDR3 is 13 residues long. The CDR3 sequence is CASSSGQGMLAFF. CDR3 coding DNA: TGCGCCAGCAGCTCCGGACAGGGGATGTTAGCTTTCTTT.

V usage is TRBV18 and J usage is TRBJ1-2, with 9 bases identical to TRBD1. Germline values: CDR1 KGHSH, CDR2 LQKENI. The V gene end was trimmed by 3 bases and the J gene end by 11 bases; junction bases not matched to a gene: 7. This CDR3 spans 13 amino acids. This CDR3 reads CASSPGKGQGYTF. The CDR3 DNA reads as TGTGCCAGCTCACCCGGTAAAGGACAGGGGTACACCTTC.

This chain uses TRBV7-2 with TRBJ2-1; 7 nucleotides agree with TRBD1. The V gene end was trimmed by 1 base and the J gene end by 4 bases; junction bases not matched to a gene: 10. The CDR3 consists of 17 residues. CDR1 is SGHTA and CDR2 is FQGNSA in the germline V gene. In DNA, the CDR3 is TGTGCCAGCAGCTTAGGTCCGGACAGGTTTAGGTACAATGAGCAGTTCTTC. As protein: CASSLGPDRFRYNEQFF.

The chain combines TRBV9 with TRBJ2-7, with 7 bases identical to TRBD1. The germline V gene has CDR1 SGDLS and CDR2 YYNGEE. The CDR3 consists of 14 residues. The J segment lost 7 bases and the V segment lost 1 base, leaving 8 bases of the junction unmatched. This CDR3 reads CASSVNYRGGEQYF. The CDR3 DNA follows: TGTGCCAGCAGCGTAAACTACAGGGGTGGAGAGCAGTACTTC.

V gene TRBV13 combines with J gene TRBJ2-7, with D unclear. V was clipped by 4 bases and J by 0 bases, with 7 bases between them. Germline assignment: CDR1 PRHDT and CDR2 FYEKMQ (reference sequence). This CDR3 has 13 amino acids. The CDR3 loop is CASSSSPSYEQYF. CDR3 DNA sequence: TGTGCCAGCAGCTCCTCTCCCTCCTACGAGCAGTACTTC.

This clone has just a few counts. For the CDR3, the DNA is TGTGCCAGCAGCTCGAGGGAGGGGTACGAGCAGTACTTC. Encoded protein: CASSSREGYEQYF. V usage is TRBV7-2 and J usage is TRBJ2-7; 7 nucleotides agree with TRBD2. Germline assignment: CDR1 SGHTA and CDR2 FQGNSA. J gave up 4 bases and V 4 bases, and 4 bases lay outside the gene matches. The CDR3 sequence is 13 residues long.

The rearrangement uses TRBV5-1 and TRBJ2-5; TRBD2 aligns across 9 bases. CDR1 and CDR2 from the germline V gene are SGHRS and YFSETQ. This CDR3 has 15 residues. J gave up 1 base and V 3 bases, and 4 bases lay outside the gene matches. The CDR3 DNA sequence: TGCGCCAGCAGCTCAAGCGGGAGGCGCCAAGAGACCCAGTACTTC. Protein: CASSSSGRRQETQYF.

The chain combines TRBV29-1 with TRBJ2-1; D is possibly TRBD2 (5 bases). V was trimmed by 4 bases and J by 0 bases, leaving 10 bases between them. CDR1 and CDR2 (germline): SQVTM, ANQGSEA. The CDR3 extends over 14 amino acids. CDR3 in DNA: TGCAGCGTTGCGGGGTTAAGCTCCTACAATGAGCAGTTCTTC. Protein product: CSVAGLSSYNEQFF.

V is TRBV5-5 and J is TRBJ2-7; 8 bases match TRBD1. Trimming took 4 bases from V and 5 from J; bases not matched to a gene: 8. Germline V CDR1 and CDR2: SGHKS, YYEKEE (reference sequence). The CDR3 is made up of 14 amino acids. In DNA form, the CDR3 reads TGTGCCAGCAGCCGACGGACAGGGCGAGACGAGCAGTACTTC. Amino acid sequence: CASSRRTGRDEQYF.

V usage is TRBV3-1 (or the pseudogene TRBV3-2) and J usage is TRBJ1-4, with 9 bases identical to TRBD1. CDR3 length: 17 residues. The J segment lost 0 bases and the V segment lost 4 bases, leaving 6 bases of the junction unmatched. In germline, CDR1 is LGHDT, CDR2 YNNKEL (reference sequence). CDR3: CASSRGTGPATNEKLFF. CDR3 DNA: TGTGCCAGCAGCCGTGGGACAGGGCCTGCAACTAATGAAAAACTGTTTTTT.

The chain recombines TRBV24-1 with TRBJ2-5; no clear D. The germline V gene has CDR1 KGHDR and CDR2 SFDVKD. The V and J ends lost 5 bases and 5 bases respectively, with 8 bases between them. The CDR3 contains 12 residues. CDR3 nucleotide sequence: TGTGCCACCAGTGGAGACGGGGAGACCCAGTACTTC. Amino acid sequence: CATSGDGETQYF.

The J gene is TRBJ1-1, the V gene TRBV6-1; unclear D gene. V was pared by 2 bases and J by 4 bases, with 5 bases between. The germline V gene encodes CDR1 MNHNS and CDR2 SASEGT. The CDR3 consists of 12 residues. The CDR3 nucleotides are TGTGCCAGCAGTGAATGGCTCACTGAAGCTTTCTTT. It codes for CASSEWLTEAFF.

The rearrangement links TRBV5-6 to TRBJ1-3; the D gene is possibly TRBD1 (5 bases). The CDR3 has 14 residues. V lost 1 base to trimming and J lost 2 bases, with 7 bases between them. The germline V gene encodes CDR1 SGHDT and CDR2 YYEEEE. CDR3 amino acids: CASSLSRAGNTIYF. The CDR3 nucleotides read TGTGCCAGCAGCTTGAGCAGGGCTGGAAACACCATATATTTT.

This rearrangement joins TRBV6-1 to TRBJ1-6; no definite D call. V shed 2 bases and J shed 7 bases, with 6 bases lying between them. CDR1 and CDR2 from the germline V gene are MNHNS and SASEGT. This CDR3 is built from 13 residues. The CDR3 sequence is CASSERENSPLHF. The CDR3 bases are TGTGCCAGCAGTGAACGGGAGAATTCACCCCTCCACTTT.

The table lists this clone with a few counts. The J gene is TRBJ2-4, the V gene TRBV10-2, with 8 bases fitting TRBD1. Germline assignment: CDR1 WSHSY and CDR2 SAAADI. The CDR3 extends over 12 amino acids. The ends lost 6 bases at V and 7 bases at J; junction bases unmatched: 2. The CDR3 DNA reads as TGCGCCAGCAGGACAGGGGAGAACATTCAGTACTTC. Translating gives CASRTGENIQYF.

This chain joins TRBV2 and TRBJ1-1; D is undetermined. In germline, CDR1 is SNHLY, CDR2 FYNNEI. Deletions cut 3 bases from V and 8 bases from J, with 10 bases between. This CDR3 has 12 residues. CDR3 residues: CASSDFPSEAFF. As DNA, the CDR3 is TGTGCCAGCAGTGATTTTCCCTCCGAAGCTTTCTTT.

The chain recombines TRBV12-3 or TRBV12-4 with TRBJ2-1; no firm D call. This CDR3 has 11 residues. V lost 6 bases, J lost 9 bases, and 9 bases lay in between. Written as DNA, the CDR3 is TGTGCCAGCAGGTATGGTAGTGAGCAGTTCTTC. Translating it yields CASRYGSEQFF.

This clone showed up just a few times. This CDR3 is CASSFLVTDTQYF. DNA for the CDR3: TGTGCCAGCAGTTTTTTAGTCACAGATACGCAGTATTTT. The rearrangement links TRBV12-3 or TRBV12-4 to TRBJ2-3, with no clear D. This CDR3 is 13 amino acids long. Trimming left V 3 bases short and J 2 bases short, with 6 bases between.

The chain links TRBV30 to TRBJ1-2; no reliable D call. V was pared by 0 bases and J by 7 bases, with 12 bases between. The CDR3 totals 13 residues. The V gene's germline CDR1 is GTSNPN and CDR2 SVGIG (reference sequence). The CDR3 region has the DNA TGTGCCTGGAGTGTGGAGATTCAGTCTGGCTACACCTTC. This translates into CAWSVEIQSGYTF.

This clone was detected once. The CDR3 DNA sequence: TGTGCCAGCAGTAGACAGGGGGCAAGTTCCGGGGAGCTGTTTTTT. As protein: CASSRQGASSGELFF. The chain is built from TRBV2 and TRBJ2-2; 10 bases align to TRBD1. This CDR3 is built from 15 residues. CDR1 is SNHLY, CDR2 FYNNEI, per germline. J gave up 6 bases and V 5 bases, and 6 bases lay outside the gene matches.

DNA of the CDR3: TGTGCCAGCAGCCTCAAGCTAGGGCAGTTCTTC. It encodes CASSLKLGQFF. This chain connects TRBV28 to TRBJ2-1; D unclear. In germline, CDR1 is MDHEN, CDR2 SYDVKM. This CDR3 is built from 11 residues. Trimming cost V 6 bases and J 12 bases, with 12 bases left between them. The variable domain in full, completed from reference TRBV28 and TRBJ2-1, reads DVKVTQSSRYLVKRTGEKVFLECVQDMDHENMFWYRQDPGLGLRLIYFSYDVKMKEKGDIPEGYSVSREKKERFSLILESASTNQTSMYLCASSLKLGQFFGPGTRLTVL.